This T cell receptor (beta chain) was captured in a study of blood T cell repertoires in COVID-19 (dated by TCRdb to the early 2020s). Concerning the study at large: The collaborator samples originated in the United States, Italy and Spain and spanned the acute and convalescent phases of COVID-19. Samples were obtained from the ongoing ImmuneRACE study (first 160 participants) and from 1,254 subjects provided by 6 global collaborators. The prospective study material was composed of cDNA or gDNA derived from T cells, B-cell-depleted T cells, or PBMCs. The repertoires were released in a freely available public database intended as a resource for research on the immune response to SARS-CoV-2. HLA class I and class II types, where available, came from metadata supplied by the sample provider rather than from assay-based typing. The dataset comprised deeply sampled blood TCRbeta repertoires from subjects exposed to, actively infected with, or recovered from COVID-19. Nearly every sample came with metadata listing a de-identified subject ID, COVID-19 status, age in years and sex. What the research found in general, with its limitations: Clinical and demographic metadata were provided uncurated, with the amount varying by source and participant.

CDR1 and CDR2 were assigned from the germline V gene as SQVTM and ANQGSEA. Compared with germline, V lacks 7 bases and J lacks 1 base; bases without a gene match: 10. The CDR3 spans 15 residues, from the cysteine through the phenylalanine. Only the CDR3 portion is preserved as DNA: 45 bases, with reading frame beginning at the first base. The immunoSEQ Assay, a bias-controlled multiplex PCR, was used to amplify TCRbeta CDR3 regions from genomic DNA. As for how the authors treated the data: Within the assay, amplification of reference gene primers was used to estimate how many nucleated cells each sample contained. Sequence reads were collapsed and filtered to measure the absolute abundance of every unique TCRbeta CDR3 rearrangement. Productive Simpson clonality was computed per sample as the square root of Simpson's diversity index over productive rearrangements. The immuneACCESS repertoire file appears here via TCRdb, limited to in-frame rearrangements. These files lack a portion of the clones; in checked studies, under half of the deficit traces to unresolved V genes, and the cause of the others is not known. V, J and clone size were drawn from that table, and D and trimming were deduced from the DNA. The sample table holds over 150,000 clones, of which 90% to 95% were seen once. Approximately 0.5% of the sample is held by the ten biggest clonotypes.

Each collaborating institution followed its own protocols to collect whole blood in K2EDTA tubes. Collaborator samples were shipped for TCRbeta analysis as frozen whole blood, isolated PBMCs, or DNA extracted from either sample type. Comment on this clone: Its antigen is not yet known. No much larger clone exists at a distance of one base, and base qualities are not known.

The sequencing sample was made of peripheral blood. The sequence joins TRBV29-1 to TRBJ2-1; the central 7 bases match TRBD2. The clonotype was recovered from a man between 45 and 60 years old with acute or convalescent COVID-19. The DNA sequence is TGCAGCGCAGAGGGCGGGAGAGAGTCCTACAATGAGCAGTTCTTC. It codes for CSAEGGRESYNEQFF.